This T cell receptor (beta chain) was captured by sequencing in a study of blood T cell repertoires in COVID-19. Study context: Whether acute or convalescent, the COVID-19 samples came from the United States, Italy and Spain. The cDNA or gDNA used as material had been derived from T cells, B-cell-depleted T cells, or PBMCs.

With 4 bases clipped from V and 4 bases from J, the junction kept 2 bases outside the gene matches. Germline CDR1 SGHRS, CDR2 YFSETQ. CDR3 length: 13 amino acids. How the authors handled the data: Amplification of reference gene primers was used by the study to estimate nucleated cell counts. The method was immunoSEQ multiplex PCR; TCRdb's version includes in-frame clones alone and lacks a portion of them. V and J calls plus clone size are reproduced from that table; the DNA served to infer D and trimming. The table has about 270,000 clones, under 90% seen once; the top ten hold roughly 3.1%. Sequencing input: peripheral blood. The chain links TRBV5-1 to TRBJ1-3, with TRBD1 identical over 7 bases. The TCR originated in a woman between 18 and 29 years old with acute or convalescent COVID-19. The CDR3 nucleotides are TGCGCCAGCAGCGAGGGACAGGGAAACACCATATATTTT. Its translation: CASSEGQGNTIYF.